This TCR beta chain was obtained from a study of blood T cell repertoires in COVID-19 (dated by TCRdb to the early 2020s). For the wider study: Samples from collaborators originated in the United States, Italy and Spain and spanned both the acute and convalescent phases of COVID-19. The material from the prospective study consisted of cDNA or gDNA derived from T cells, B-cell-depleted T cells, or PBMCs. Subjects who had been exposed to COVID-19, were actively infected with it, or had recovered from it provided the deeply sampled blood TCRbeta repertoires that made up the dataset. A freely available public database, intended as a resource for researchers studying the immune response to SARS-CoV-2, is where the repertoires were released. Samples came from the ongoing ImmuneRACE study (first 160 participants) plus 1,254 subjects from 6 global collaborators. The sample metadata nearly always contained a de-identified subject ID, COVID-19 status, age in years and sex. Where available, HLA class I and class II types were obtained from metadata supplied by the sample provider rather than from assay-based typing.

On this clone: Which antigen it targets is not known. No base quality values were provided; no much bigger clone lies one nucleotide off.

The immunoSEQ Assay, a bias-controlled multiplex PCR, was used to amplify TCRbeta CDR3 regions from genomic DNA. The original pipeline was this. Nucleated cell counts per sample were estimated from amplification of reference gene primers within the assay. Sequence reads were collapsed and filtered to measure the absolute abundance of every unique TCRbeta CDR3 rearrangement. Productive Simpson clonality was computed per sample as the square root of Simpson's diversity index over productive rearrangements. TCRdb stores this immuneACCESS table with in-frame sequences only. Part of the clones is absent; in the studies checked, under half of the shortfall reflects unresolved V genes, and no reason is known for the rest. V, J and clone size were drawn from that table, and D and trimming were deduced from the DNA. Across this sample there are 150,000 to 200,000 clones, with 87% seen only once. More than 1.5% of the sample is held by the ten biggest clonotypes.

Each collaborating institution followed its own protocols to collect whole blood in K2EDTA tubes. Collaborator samples were shipped for TCRbeta analysis as frozen whole blood, isolated PBMCs, or DNA extracted from either sample type. The full study reports these points: Clinical and demographic metadata were provided uncurated, with the amount varying by source and participant.

The CDR3, cysteine through phenylalanine, is 15 amino acids long. Just the 45-base CDR3 DNA is kept, in frame starting at base 1. V was cut back by 4 bases and J by 6 bases, leaving a gap of 15 bases between them. The germline V gene gives CDR1 as SGHDN and CDR2 as FVKESK. This sequence uses TRBV14 and TRBJ2-2, with a weak D call of TRBD1 (5 bases match). This TCR was sampled from a woman between 45 and 65 years old with acute or convalescent COVID-19. The sequenced sample consisted of peripheral blood. The sequenced DNA is TGTGCCAGCAGCCTTCGGGCAGGGTACCCCGGGGAGCTGTTTTTT. Protein translation: CASSLRAGYPGELFF.